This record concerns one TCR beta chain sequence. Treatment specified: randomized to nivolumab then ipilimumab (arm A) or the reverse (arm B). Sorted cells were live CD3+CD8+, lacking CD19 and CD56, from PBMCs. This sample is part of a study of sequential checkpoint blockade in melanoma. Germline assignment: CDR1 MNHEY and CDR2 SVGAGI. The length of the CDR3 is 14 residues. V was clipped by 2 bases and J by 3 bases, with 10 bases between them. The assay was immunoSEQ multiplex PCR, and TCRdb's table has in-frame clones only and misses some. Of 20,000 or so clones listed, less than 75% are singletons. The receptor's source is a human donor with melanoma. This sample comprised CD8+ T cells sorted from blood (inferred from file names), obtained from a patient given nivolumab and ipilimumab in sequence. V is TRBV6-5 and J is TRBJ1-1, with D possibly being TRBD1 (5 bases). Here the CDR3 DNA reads TGTGCCAGCAGTTACGGGCAGGGTTACACTGAAGCTTTCTTT. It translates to CASSYGQGYTEAFF.